This T cell receptor (beta chain) was retrieved from a study of blood T cell repertoires in COVID-19. Produced via immunoSEQ multiplex PCR; TCRdb's table is partial and in-frame only. The data hold about 140,000 clones, with about nine tenths observed a single time. The clonotype comes from an elderly woman with acute or convalescent COVID-19. The sequenced sample was peripheral blood.

CDR3 region: CASSLTTDGYTF. DNA of the CDR3: TGTGCCAGCAGTCTAACGACAGATGGCTACACCTTC. The chain links TRBV28 to TRBJ1-2, with D possibly TRBD1 on 5 matching bases. From germline, CDR1 is MDHEN and CDR2 SYDVKM. The V gene lost 5 bases and the J gene lost 6 bases, with 10 bases spanning the gap. The CDR3 contains 12 residues.